This is a list of T cell receptor beta chains from one sample in a study of blood T cells in healthy people across ages. TCRdb processed the 5' RACE reads anew with MiXCR; each CDR3 protein has one entry. The profile covers 1.5 million to 2 million distinct CDR3 sequences, with roughly 52% appearing a single time and less than 2.5% taken by the ten largest. What was sequenced was blood. The source of these receptors is a woman aged 40 to 49 in good health. Both conserved end residues are part of each CDR3. Each record gives: V gene, J gene, D gene, CDR3 length, CDR3 protein. A D gene is named only where the DNA matches it firmly.

>TRBV2|TRBJ2-7|NA|13
CASIRPPGDEQYF
>TRBV28|TRBJ2-3|NA|16
CASSLRWDRSTDTQYF
>TRBV10-3|TRBJ1-6|TRBD1|14
CATAGQHGSSPLHF
>TRBV4-2|TRBJ1-6|NA|12
CASSHFNAPLHF
>TRBV2|TRBJ2-4|NA|14
CASTRRGAKNIQYF
>TRBV4-2|TRBJ2-1|NA|15
CASSQDFGPGNGQFF
>TRBV11-2|TRBJ1-2|NA|11
CASSSGGDYTF
>TRBV6-1|TRBJ2-1|TRBD2|13
CASKVAGGIEQFF
>TRBV6-1|TRBJ2-7|NA|16
CASSSKGKGQRNEQYF
>TRBV4-3|TRBJ1-2|NA|14
CASSQDRGPEGYTF
>TRBV21-1|TRBJ2-5|NA|14
CASSKGNGEVTQYF
>TRBV5-1|TRBJ2-3|TRBD2|15
CASSLIGSGGDTQYF
>TRBV19|TRBJ2-5|NA|12
CASSMITNEQYF
>TRBV4-2|TRBJ1-6|TRBD1|17
CASSQGQGRTYNSPLHF
>TRBV29-1|TRBJ1-1|NA|11
CSVGHGTEAFF
>TRBV29-1|TRBJ2-7|NA|11
CSVEGRDEQYF
>TRBV4-2|TRBJ2-7|NA|14
CASSQDGTEYEQYF
>TRBV7-9|TRBJ2-7|NA|13
CASSVDFSYEQYF
>TRBV6-5|TRBJ1-2|NA|14
CASSYSGTSYGYTF
>TRBV5-1|TRBJ1-1|TRBD1|15
CASSPTGEVNTEAFF
>TRBV4-2|TRBJ2-1|TRBD1|16
CASSRFTGTGVGEQFF
>TRBV29-1|TRBJ2-4|NA|13
CSVEAAAKNIQYF
>TRBV14|NA|NA|13
CASSQNEEETQYF
>TRBV20-1|TRBJ2-5|TRBD2|12
CSPGLAGGRSYF
>TRBV6-5|TRBJ2-1|NA|14
CASIQQEGYNEQFF
>TRBV18|TRBJ2-1|TRBD1|15
CASSPGTGVINEQFF
>TRBV28|TRBJ2-7|NA|15
CASSTTGTATYEQYF
>TRBV28|TRBJ2-1|TRBD1|15
CASCYHRGFHNEQFF
>TRBV29-1|TRBJ1-2|TRBD1|13
CSAWDRGVTGYTF
>TRBV20-1|TRBJ1-2|NA|15
CSAEVGGGANYGYTF
>TRBV10-3|TRBJ1-1|NA|17
CAIRSDRFLEGGTEAFF
>TRBV4-3|TRBJ2-4|NA|17
CASSQDLGTTAKNIQYF
>TRBV28|TRBJ2-5|TRBD1|15
CASSLRQGYQETQYF
>TRBV7-2|TRBJ1-5|NA|17
CASSLVWRGGSNQPQHF
>TRBV9|TRBJ2-5|TRBD2|15
CASSVTPSGDETQYF
>TRBV6-5|TRBJ2-3|NA|14
CASSYTTGTDTQYF
>TRBV3-1|TRBJ2-7|NA|14
CASSQEGRPYEQYF
>TRBV6-2/TRBV6-3|TRBJ1-6|NA|15
CASMPGRSYNSPLHF
>TRBV12-3/TRBV12-4|TRBJ2-3|NA|17
CASSLNSATSSTDTQYF
>TRBV5-1|TRBJ2-7|TRBD1|14
CASSLADRVFEQYF
>TRBV12-3/TRBV12-4|TRBJ2-1|NA|12
CASTPILNEQFF
>TRBV7-6|TRBJ2-1|TRBD2|16
CASSSTSGGALGEQFF
>TRBV20-1|TRBJ1-4|NA|12
CSAPRGDEKLFF
>TRBV25-1|TRBJ2-1|TRBD2|15
CASRALAGVYNEQFF
>TRBV21-1|TRBJ2-5|NA|16
CASSPMKHRGQETQYF
>TRBV5-6|TRBJ1-1|TRBD1|15
CASSRTGTGGTEAFF
>TRBV10-3|TRBJ1-2|NA|14
CAIRSGRSSYGYTF
>TRBV6-2/TRBV6-3|TRBJ2-3|TRBD2|16
CASSPLTSAGTDTQYF
>TRBV29-1|TRBJ2-5|TRBD2|15
CSVAGTSGGQETQYF
>TRBV6-6|TRBJ2-1|TRBD1|15
CASSHTGTGVDEQFF
>TRBV20-1|TRBJ2-3|NA|15
CSARDPITPTDTQYF
>TRBV4-3|TRBJ2-2|TRBD1|18
CASSQDPGTGGVTGELFF
>TRBV27|TRBJ2-5|NA|12
CATPGYFETQYF
>TRBV5-1|TRBJ2-3|NA|15
CASSFRLRGTDTQYF
>TRBV6-5|TRBJ2-3|TRBD2|15
CASSRAGRNTDTQYF